These T cell receptor beta chains were read from a single sample in a study of beta chain features in type 1 diabetes. Only in-frame clones appear in the TCRdb table, and some are missing; sequencing was by immunoSEQ multiplex PCR. The table includes approximately 140,000 clones, 9% detected once. The material sequenced was central memory CD4+ T cells from blood. All receptors come from a man aged 25 to 45 with type 1 diabetes. Both conserved end residues are part of each CDR3. A D gene is named only where the DNA matches it firmly. The size field is filled for only some rows; it gives once, few, many or a size class.

J gene,clone size,V gene,D gene,CDR3 DNA,CDR3 protein
TRBJ2-6,.,TRBV9,.,TGTGCCAGCAGCGTAGGCCCCGGGACTGGGGCCAACGTCCTGACTTTC,CASSVGPGTGANVLTF
TRBJ1-1,.,TRBV7-9,.,TGTGCCAGCAGCTCCCTGAGGGAGGGCCAGTACACTGAAGCTTTCTTT,CASSSLREGQYTEAFF
TRBJ1-2,.,TRBV5-1,.,TGCGCCAGCAGCCGTGGGGCGGAGGGATATGGCTACACCTTC,CASSRGAEGYGYTF
TRBJ2-1,few,TRBV7-8,TRBD2,TGTGCCAGCAGCCCCCGGCGGGGGGCAGACAATGAGCAGTTCTTC,CASSPRRGADNEQFF
TRBJ2-3,few,TRBV7-9,.,TGTGCCAGCAGCCCGGGGGCAGGGGGATCGGATACGCAGTATTTT,CASSPGAGGSDTQYF
TRBJ2-7,.,TRBV7-2,TRBD2,TGTGCCAGCAGCTTAGCGGGGCGTAGCGGGTTCTCCTACGAGCAGTACTTC,CASSLAGRSGFSYEQYF
TRBJ1-4,.,TRBV7-9,.,TGTGCCAGCAGCTTTAACGGGGCTAATGAAAAACTGTTTTTT,CASSFNGANEKLFF
TRBJ2-3,few,TRBV7-3,TRBD2,TGTGCCAGCAGCTTACAAGCGGGGGGGCAAGATACGCAGTATTTT,CASSLQAGGQDTQYF
TRBJ2-4,few,TRBV28,.,TGTGCCAGCAGTCACCTGGACATGGACAAAAACATTCAGTACTTC,CASSHLDMDKNIQYF
TRBJ1-1,few,TRBV2,.,TGTGCCAGCAGCTTAGGACATGCGAAGGACACTGAAGCTTTCTTT,CASSLGHAKDTEAFF
TRBJ2-1,.,TRBV7-3,TRBD2,TGTGCCAGCAGCCCCCGAGGCGGGAGCTCCTACAATGAGCAGTTCTTC,CASSPRGGSSYNEQFF